Listed below are T cell receptor beta chains from one sample, sequenced in a study of blood T cell repertoires in COVID-19. Here immunoSEQ multiplex PCR was the method, and the copy in TCRdb shows in-frame clones only, minus some. This table holds about 180,000 clones, 89% found once. Sequenced sample: PBMCs or T cells enriched from blood (not recorded which). The receptors originated from a woman aged 40 to 55 with acute COVID-19. CDR3s include the opening cysteine and the closing phenylalanine or tryptophan. Each record gives: D gene, V gene, clone size, J gene, CDR3 protein, CDR3 DNA. D genes are given only for firm matches. Size tells how often a clone was seen (once, few, many) or the class of an expanded clone, and some rows leave it out.

>-|TRBV9|-|TRBJ2-3
CASSDSLRTDTQYF
TGTGCCAGCAGCGATAGCCTCCGCACAGATACGCAGTATTTT
>TRBD1|TRBV6-5|-|TRBJ2-2
CASSRTGANTGELFF
TGTGCCAGCAGCCGGACAGGCGCCAACACCGGGGAGCTGTTTTTT
>TRBD1|TRBV5-4|few|TRBJ1-6
CASSSDRNNSPLHF
TGTGCCAGCAGCTCGGACAGGAATAATTCACCCCTCCACTTT
>-|TRBV5-1|once|TRBJ2-7
CASGQPGLSSYEQYF
TGCGCCAGCGGCCAACCGGGACTTAGCTCCTACGAGCAGTACTTC
>-|TRBV5-1|-|TRBJ2-7
CASSLADSTYEQYF
TGCGCCAGCAGCTTGGCGGACAGCACCTACGAGCAGTACTTC
>-|TRBV6-1|once|TRBJ2-7
CASSEYRGIGEQYF
TGTGCCAGCAGTGAATATCGGGGAATCGGCGAGCAGTACTTC
>-|TRBV5-1|-|TRBJ1-1
CASSLEGAGVGTEAFF
TGCGCCAGCAGCTTGGAGGGTGCGGGGGTAGGGACTGAAGCTTTCTTT
>-|TRBV27|-|TRBJ2-1
CASSVGGPYNEQFF
TGTGCCAGCAGCGTTGGCGGGCCCTACAATGAGCAGTTCTTC
>TRBD2|TRBV5-1|-|TRBJ2-2
CASSPGHRGGWNTGELFF
TGCGCCAGCAGCCCAGGACATCGCGGGGGTTGGAACACCGGGGAGCTGTTTTTT
>-|TRBV5-8|-|TRBJ1-1
CASSLWRSNTEAFF
TGTGCCAGCAGCTTGTGGCGGTCGAACACTGAAGCTTTCTTT
>-|TRBV30|-|TRBJ1-5
CAWSLPGLGSQPQHF
TGTGCCTGGAGTCTGCCGGGACTTGGGAGTCAGCCCCAGCATTTT
>-|TRBV28|-|TRBJ1-2
CASSLAAGGYTF
TGTGCCAGCAGTTTAGCGGCAGGGGGCTACACCTTC
>-|TRBV27|-|TRBJ1-1
CASSLSGEGFDRGTEAFF
TGTGCCAGCAGTTTATCCGGAGAGGGATTCGATAGAGGGACTGAAGCTTTCTTT
>-|TRBV19|-|TRBJ2-1
CASSITGPSTGEQFF
TGTGCCAGTAGTATTACAGGGCCATCGACCGGTGAGCAGTTCTTC
>TRBD1|TRBV19|-|TRBJ1-2
CASSTRDRGLLFYGYTF
TGTGCCAGTAGTACCCGGGACAGGGGGCTTTTATTCTATGGCTACACCTTC
>TRBD2|TRBV2|-|TRBJ2-5
CASSNALGLAGTRTQYF
TGTGCCAGCAGTAACGCCCTGGGACTAGCGGGAACCCGGACCCAGTACTTC
>TRBD1|TRBV5-6|-|TRBJ1-1
CASSWDRANEAFF
TGTGCCAGCAGCTGGGACAGGGCCAATGAAGCTTTCTTT
>-|TRBV14|-|TRBJ2-1
CASSQVRRNEQFF
TGTGCCAGCAGCCAAGTGAGGCGCAATGAGCAGTTCTTC
>TRBD1|TRBV2|-|TRBJ1-2
CASQSGGLTPAYGYTF
TGTGCCAGCCAGTCAGGGGGTCTTACGCCGGCCTATGGCTACACCTTC
>TRBD2|TRBV7-9|-|TRBJ2-3
CASSLERGNTDTQYF
TGTGCCAGCAGCTTAGAGCGGGGGAACACAGATACGCAGTATTTT
>-|TRBV5-1|-|TRBJ1-1
CASSLVRGEDTEAFF
TGCGCCAGCAGCTTGGTCCGGGGTGAGGACACTGAAGCTTTCTTT
>TRBD2|TRBV9|-|TRBJ2-2
CASSVSGGAGELFF
TGTGCCAGCAGCGTATCTGGGGGGGCCGGGGAGCTGTTTTTT
>TRBD1|TRBV9|-|TRBJ2-2
CASSTQGATGELFF
TGTGCCAGCAGCACCCAGGGGGCCACCGGGGAGCTGTTTTTT
>TRBD2|TRBV7-3|-|TRBJ2-1
CASSATSGGAYEQFF
TGTGCCAGCAGCGCGACTAGCGGGGGGGCCTATGAGCAGTTCTTC
>-|TRBV2|-|TRBJ2-3
CASREGSADTQYF
TGTGCCTCCAGGGAAGGTTCAGCGGATACGCAGTATTTT
>TRBD2|TRBV7-3|-|TRBJ2-1
CASSLGGVAGKNEQFF
TGTGCCAGCAGCTTAGGCGGGGTAGCGGGAAAAAATGAGCAGTTCTTC
>-|TRBV28|-|TRBJ2-6
CAVGAGANVLTF
TGTGCCGTCGGAGCTGGGGCCAACGTCCTGACTTTC
>TRBD2|TRBV2|-|TRBJ2-1
CASRSASGTNEQFF
TGTGCCAGCAGGTCGGCTAGCGGAACAAATGAGCAGTTCTTC
>TRBD1|TRBV11-2|once|TRBJ1-1
CASSTQGSTRTEAFF
TGTGCCAGCAGCACACAGGGGTCCACGAGGACTGAAGCTTTCTTT
>-|TRBV18|-|TRBJ1-5
CASSPTDQPQHF
TGTGCCAGCTCACCCACTGATCAGCCCCAGCATTTT
>-|TRBV30|-|TRBJ2-7
CAWSWARAYEQYF
TGTGCCTGGAGCTGGGCCAGGGCCTACGAGCAGTACTTC
>TRBD2|TRBV7-9|-|TRBJ2-7
CASSLGAGGTYEQYF
TGTGCCAGCAGCTTAGGAGCGGGGGGCACCTACGAGCAGTACTTC
>TRBD1|TRBV7-9|few|TRBJ2-7
CASSDPGTGFGEQYF
TGTGCCAGCAGCGACCCCGGGACAGGGTTTGGAGAGCAGTACTTC
>TRBD1|TRBV9|-|TRBJ1-3
CASSGPGTGDRSSGNTIYF
TGTGCCAGCAGCGGGCCTGGGACAGGCGACCGAAGCTCTGGAAACACCATATATTTT
>TRBD1|TRBV19|-|TRBJ2-1
CASSIGPGQSYNEQFF
TGTGCCAGTAGTATCGGTCCGGGACAGTCCTACAATGAGCAGTTCTTC
>-|TRBV28|-|TRBJ2-1
CASSLLGGRGGGVYNEQFF
TGTGCCAGCAGTTTATTAGGCGGGAGAGGCGGGGGCGTTTACAATGAGCAGTTCTTC
>-|TRBV6-5|-|TRBJ1-3
CASRGPGNTIYF
TGTGCCTCTCGAGGCCCTGGAAACACCATATATTTT
>-|TRBV19|-|TRBJ2-1
CASSINGGNNEQFF
TGTGCCAGTAGTATAAACGGGGGAAACAATGAGCAGTTCTTC
>-|TRBV9|-|TRBJ2-1
CASSTEVGSPSYNEQFF
TGTGCCAGCAGCACGGAGGTGGGTTCCCCTTCCTACAATGAGCAGTTCTTC
>-|TRBV28|-|TRBJ1-2
CASSMADKSYGYTF
TGTGCCAGCAGTATGGCAGATAAATCCTATGGCTACACCTTC
>TRBD2|TRBV5-1|-|TRBJ2-5
CASGMGLAETQYF
TGCGCCAGCGGAATGGGACTAGCAGAGACCCAGTACTTC
>TRBD1|TRBV5-1|-|TRBJ2-1
CASSRTSTGVEQFF
TGCGCCAGCAGTCGGACGTCAACAGGGGTAGAGCAGTTCTTC
>-|TRBV13|-|TRBJ2-2
CASSLGFDTGELFF
TGTGCCAGCAGCTTAGGATTCGACACCGGGGAGCTGTTTTTT
>TRBD2|TRBV27|-|TRBJ2-2
CASSYGTSGIGGTGELFF
TGTGCCAGCAGTTATGGGACTAGCGGGATAGGGGGCACCGGGGAGCTGTTTTTT
>TRBD2|TRBV7-3|-|TRBJ2-3
CASSATSASSTDTQYF
TGTGCCAGCAGCGCGACTAGCGCCTCTAGCACAGATACGCAGTATTTT
>TRBD1|TRBV28|-|TRBJ2-3
CASSRNRGNPSTDTQYF
TGTGCCAGCAGCCGAAACAGGGGAAACCCTTCCACAGATACGCAGTATTTT
>-|TRBV7-8|-|TRBJ2-3
CASSLALADTDTQYF
TGTGCCAGCAGCTTAGCCTTAGCGGACACAGATACGCAGTATTTT
>-|TRBV21-1|-|TRBJ2-3
CASSKGEGVHTDTQYF
TGTGCCAGCAGCAAAGGCGAGGGGGTACACACAGATACGCAGTATTTT
>TRBD2|TRBV18|-|TRBJ2-7
CASSPLGSGGRPSLEQYF
TGTGCCAGCTCACCACTGGGTAGCGGGGGCCGCCCTTCCCTGGAGCAGTACTTC
>TRBD2|TRBV7-2|-|TRBJ2-5
CASSPGLAGTQYF
TGTGCCAGCAGCCCGGGACTAGCAGGTACCCAGTACTTC
>-|TRBV5-1|-|TRBJ2-7
CASSLDPGSYEQYF
TGCGCCAGCAGCTTGGACCCAGGGTCCTACGAGCAGTACTTC
>TRBD2|TRBV27|-|TRBJ2-2
CASSSGTSATTGELFF
TGTGCCAGCAGTTCCGGGACTAGCGCAACCACCGGGGAGCTGTTTTTT
>-|TRBV12-3/TRBV12-4|-|TRBJ2-1
CASSSGNEQFF
TGTGCCAGCAGTTCAGGAAATGAGCAGTTCTTC
>TRBD2|TRBV7-8|-|TRBJ2-3
CASSLLSSGTSTDTQYF
TGTGCCAGCAGCTTACTCTCTAGCGGGACTAGCACAGATACGCAGTATTTT
>TRBD1|TRBV25-1|-|TRBJ2-4
CASSGTPGQENIQYF
TGTGCCAGCAGTGGTACACCGGGACAGGAAAACATTCAGTACTTC
>TRBD2|TRBV5-1|-|TRBJ2-1
CASSGSGGVNEQFF
TGCGCCAGCAGCGGAAGCGGGGGGGTCAATGAGCAGTTCTTC
>TRBD1|TRBV5-4|-|TRBJ1-2
CASRISGGASGYTF
TGTGCCAGCAGGATATCAGGGGGCGCCTCTGGCTACACCTTC